This T cell receptor (beta chain) derives from a study of T cell repertoires in cytomegalovirus infection. Study summary: Signatures in public TCR beta sequences pointed to both CMV infection and matching HLA type.

Of note for this clonotype: Its specificity is not known.

Broader study findings: The study found HLA-C-restricted CMV-specific TCR beta clonotypes dominating the ex vivo response. Carriers of CMV plus the relevant HLA were identified by cumulative public TCR beta family frequency.

TCRdb independently ran MiXCR on the reads; one entry per CDR3 protein. The repertoire includes 900,000 to 950,000 distinct CDR3 sequences, roughly a third of them detected once, and over 10% sits in the top ten. The CDR3 contains 15 residues. The germline V gene has CDR1 MNHNY and CDR2 SVGAGI (reference sequence). The V gene lost 2 bases and the J gene lost 2 bases, with 12 bases spanning the gap. This chain connects TRBV6-6 to TRBJ2-5; D uncertain. The TCR was taken from a human donor in good health (CMV status not recorded). Some clones in this sample may be carry-over from other donors' samples. This sample comprised cultured CD8+ T cells from PBMCs, obtained from culture after CMV antigen stimulation. The CDR3 nucleotides read TGTGCCAGCAGTTACGGTGCTACTACACAAGAGACCCAGTACTTC. It yields the protein CASSYGATTQETQYF.